The 27 T cell receptor beta chains below all came from one sample that was sequenced in a study of vaccination effects on CD4 cells after COVID-19. Measured with immunoSEQ multiplex PCR; TCRdb has only the in-frame clones, and not every one. The sample yields roughly 41,000 clones, roughly 82% seen once. These receptors' targets are unknown. Antigen-specific CD4+ T cell clonotypes were called by their expansion after viral peptide-pool culture in ViraFEST. After less than 11 days in culture, the CD4+ T cells were isolated. Neither prior SARS-CoV-2 infection nor positive nucleocapsid antibodies were present in the vaccine recipients. The material was CD4+ T cells from PBMCs cultured with HCoV-NL63 spike peptides, obtained before COVID-19 vaccination. All receptors derive from a human donor who received a COVID-19 vaccine.

The gene calls are TRBV4-1 and TRBJ2-2; 9 bases line up with TRBD2. Germline lookup yields CDR1 MGHRA and CDR2 YSYEKL. V lost 4 bases to trimming and J lost 2 bases; unmatched junction nucleotides: 8. The CDR3 is made up of 17 amino acids. CDR3 protein: CASSLLAGVFNTGELFF. In DNA, the CDR3 is TGCGCCAGCAGCCTGTTAGCGGGGGTTTTCAACACCGGGGAGCTGTTTTTT.

This clone has a single count. The chain combines TRBV5-1 with TRBJ2-1; no reliable D call. CDR3 length equals 15 residues. The germline gives CDR1 SGHRS, CDR2 YFSETQ. V was clipped by 0 bases and J by 1 base, with 8 bases between them. CDR3 protein: CASSLAQISYNEQFF. CDR3 nucleotide sequence: TGCGCCAGCAGCTTGGCACAGATTTCCTACAATGAGCAGTTCTTC. The full variable domain, rest sourced from reference TRBV5-1 and TRBJ2-1, is KAGVTQTPRYLIKTRGQQVTLSCSPISGHRSVSWYQQTPGQGLQFLFEYFSETQRNKGNFPGRFSGRQFSNSRSEMNVSTLELGDSALYLCASSLAQISYNEQFFGPGTRLTVL.

The rearrangement links TRBV11-2 to TRBJ2-5, with TRBD1 identical over 10 bases. Germline CDR1 reads SGHAT; CDR2 reads FQNNGV. The CDR3 is 14 amino acids. The V gene end was trimmed by 5 bases and the J gene end by 5 bases; junction bases not matched to a gene: 5. This chain's CDR3 is CASSRDRGRETQYF. In DNA form, the CDR3 reads TGTGCCAGCAGCCGGGACAGGGGACGGGAGACCCAGTACTTC.

This chain uses TRBV7-2 with TRBJ1-5; D is perhaps TRBD1 (5 bases). Germline assignment: CDR1 SGHTA and CDR2 FQGNSA. The CDR3 spans 15 residues. Trimming left V 0 bases short and J 6 bases short, with 12 bases between. The CDR3 loop reads CASSLARVSGQPQHF. As DNA, the CDR3 is TGTGCCAGCAGCTTAGCCAGGGTAAGCGGTCAGCCCCAGCATTTT.

This rearrangement joins TRBV4-1 to TRBJ1-5; D perhaps matches TRBD1 (5 bases). Germline V gene data show CDR1 as MGHRA and CDR2 as YSYEKL. With 0 bases removed from V and 6 bases from J, the gap between germline ends came to 9 bases. This CDR3 spans 14 amino acids. The CDR3 nucleotides read TGCGCCAGCAGCCAAGATGGGGGGAGTCAGCCCCAGCATTTT. It codes for CASSQDGGSQPQHF.

This clone came up a few times. The CDR3 bases are TGTGCCAGCAGTCGCGGGTATCAGCCCCAGCATTTT. Translation gives CASSRGYQPQHF. This chain joins TRBV25-1 and TRBJ1-5; D not certain. The V end was cut by 5 bases, the J end by 5 bases, with 7 bases between. The CDR3 covers 12 residues. In germline, CDR1 is MGHDK, CDR2 SYGVNS.

CDR3 region: CASSSREGSHEQYV. The CDR3 DNA follows: TGTGCCAGCAGCTCACGGGAGGGATCTCACGAGCAGTACGTC. J is TRBJ2-7 and V is TRBV7-8, with TRBD2 identical over 8 bases. The CDR3 consists of 14 residues. Germline V gene data show CDR1 as SGHVS and CDR2 as FQNEAQ. Unmatched junction bases numbered 7, after V lost 4 bases and J lost 5 bases.

This sequence joins TRBV3-1 (or the pseudogene TRBV3-2) and TRBJ2-3, with TRBD1 as a possible D gene (7 bases). Germline V gene data show CDR1 as LGHDT and CDR2 as YNNKEL (reference sequence). The V end was cut by 4 bases, the J end by 2 bases, with 16 bases between. The CDR3 contains 16 residues. The DNA of the CDR3 is TGTGCCAGCAGCCCTCCAGGGGGAGGCTACACAGATACGCAGTATTTT. The encoded protein is CASSPPGGGYTDTQYF.

The chain uses TRBV6-4 and TRBJ1-6; 9 positions agree with TRBD1. The CDR3 totals 15 residues. The germline V gene has CDR1 MRHNA and CDR2 SNTAGT. With V trimmed by 3 bases and J by 7 bases, 4 bases remained unmatched. The CDR3 sequence is CASSESGQGNSPLHF. The CDR3 DNA is TGTGCCAGCAGTGAGTCGGGACAGGGAAATTCACCCCTCCACTTT.

The chain's CDR3 is CASSHLQGWETQYF. CDR3 in DNA: TGCGCCAGCAGCCATCTCCAGGGGTGGGAGACCCAGTACTTC. The chain has TRBV4-1 and TRBJ2-5; the D gene is possibly TRBD1 (6 bases). This CDR3 has 14 amino acids. Trimming shortened V by 3 bases and J by 5 bases, and 13 bases separated the two germline ends. In germline, CDR1 is MGHRA, CDR2 YSYEKL.

J is TRBJ2-5 and V is TRBV5-1; 8 bases are shared with TRBD2. V lost 4 bases to trimming and J lost 5 bases; unmatched junction nucleotides: 7. The CDR3 spans 14 residues. Germline-derived CDR1 and CDR2 are SGHRS and YFSETQ. The CDR3, as DNA: TGCGCCAGCAGCCCACCCCCGGGAGGGGAGACCCAGTACTTC. It is translated as CASSPPPGGETQYF.

The rearrangement joins TRBV9 to TRBJ2-3, with no clear D. The CDR3 totals 12 residues. In germline, CDR1 is SGDLS, CDR2 YYNGEE. Trimming left V 0 bases short and J 5 bases short, with 4 bases between. The CDR3 loop reads CASSVGEDTQYF. The CDR3 coding sequence is TGTGCCAGCAGCGTAGGGGAAGATACGCAGTATTTT.

Only one count was recorded for this clone. This chain uses TRBV20-1 with TRBJ2-1; maybe TRBD2 (7 bases). The length of the CDR3 is 16 residues. CDR1 DFQATT and CDR2 SNEGSKA come from the germline V gene (reference sequence). Trimming left V 3 bases short and J 0 bases short, with 15 bases between. The CDR3 region is CSASRAGANSYNEQFF. In DNA form, the CDR3 reads TGCAGTGCTAGTAGGGCGGGGGCCAACTCCTACAATGAGCAGTTCTTC.

In its sample, this clone was seen a few times. The chain combines TRBV6-1 with TRBJ1-2; 7 bases match TRBD1. The V and J ends lost 1 base and 4 bases, in that order; junction bases with no gene match: 3. CDR1 MNHNS and CDR2 SASEGT come from the germline V gene. CDR3 length: 14 amino acids. In DNA form, the CDR3 reads TGTGCCAGCAGTGAAGACAGGGGTACCTATGGCTACACCTTC. Translation: CASSEDRGTYGYTF.

The chain combines TRBV5-1 with TRBJ2-5; TRBD1 aligns across 9 bases. The CDR3 contains 16 residues. J gave up 3 bases and V 2 bases, and 8 bases lay outside the gene matches. Per the germline V gene, CDR1 is SGHRS and CDR2 is YFSETQ. The CDR3: CASSLGTGRWKETQYF. The CDR3 region has the DNA TGCGCCAGCAGCTTAGGGACAGGGAGGTGGAAAGAGACCCAGTACTTC. The full variable domain, in which reference TRBV5-1 and TRBJ2-5 provide the parts outside the CDR3, is KAGVTQTPRYLIKTRGQQVTLSCSPISGHRSVSWYQQTPGQGLQFLFEYFSETQRNKGNFPGRFSGRQFSNSRSEMNVSTLELGDSALYLCASSLGTGRWKETQYFGPGTRLLVL.

The chain has TRBV2 and TRBJ1-5, with D unresolved. With 4 bases removed from V and 3 bases from J, the gap between germline ends came to 7 bases. Germline-derived CDR1 and CDR2 are SNHLY and FYNNEI. The CDR3 totals 13 residues. CDR3 in DNA: TGTGCCAGCAGTGCCTACCCCAATCAGCCCCAGCATTTT. This codes for CASSAYPNQPQHF.

This chain joins TRBV10-2 and TRBJ2-7, with 8 positions matching TRBD2. J gave up 2 bases and V 3 bases, and 6 bases lay outside the gene matches. The CDR3 has 15 residues. Germline-derived CDR1 and CDR2 are WSHSY and SAAADI. The CDR3 is CASSEGGGSPYEQYV. The CDR3 DNA reads TGCGCCAGCAGTGAAGGCGGGGGGTCCCCCTACGAGCAGTACGTC.

This clone was seen a handful of times. The chain couples TRBV3-1 (or the pseudogene TRBV3-2) to TRBJ1-1, with TRBD1 matching over 10 bases. The CDR3 loop spans 14 amino acids. Germline CDR1 LGHDT, CDR2 YNNKEL (reference sequence). V lost 4 bases, J lost 3 bases, and 2 bases stayed unmatched. CDR3 bases: TGTGCCAGCAGCCGACAGGGGGCCTACACTGAAGCTTTCTTT. Translated: CASSRQGAYTEAFF.

The V and J genes are TRBV6-5 and TRBJ1-1; TRBD1 might be the D (6 bases). The CDR3 loop spans 15 amino acids. The V end was cut by 6 bases, the J end by 0 bases, with 14 bases between. The germline V gene encodes CDR1 MNHEY and CDR2 SVGAGI. This chain's CDR3 is CASSQIRDMNTEAFF. Written as DNA, the CDR3 is TGTGCCAGCAGCCAGATTCGGGACATGAACACTGAAGCTTTCTTT.

The chain uses TRBV11-2 and TRBJ2-5; the D call may be TRBD1 or TRBD2 (5 bases each). The CDR3 loop spans 15 amino acids. Trimming left V 4 bases short and J 5 bases short, with 17 bases between. Germline values: CDR1 SGHAT, CDR2 FQNNGV. The CDR3 sequence is CASSSPGTSEETQYF. CDR3 DNA: TGTGCCAGCAGCTCCCCAGGGACCTCGGAGGAGACCCAGTACTTC.

The genes are TRBV21-1 and TRBJ1-3. TRBV21-1 constitutes a pseudogene. CDR3 size: 16 residues. CDR3 sequence reads: CASSKRRGYAGNTIYF. The CDR3 DNA reads as TGTGCCAGCAGCAAACGGAGAGGATATGCTGGAAACACCATATATTTT.

V usage is TRBV7-2 and J usage is TRBJ2-4; D is possibly TRBD2 (5 bases). This CDR3 contains 16 residues. CDR1 and CDR2 from the germline V gene are SGHTA and FQGNSA. Trimming left V 1 base short and J 5 bases short, with 15 bases between. The CDR3 DNA reads as TGTGCCAGCAGCTTAGTAGGGCGGGCCTCGGAAAACATTCAGTACTTC. Its translation: CASSLVGRASENIQYF.

The table lists this clone with a few counts. This sequence joins TRBV24-1 and TRBJ2-2; no definite D call. CDR1 and CDR2 (germline): KGHDR, SFDVKD. This CDR3 is built from 13 residues. V gave up 8 bases and J gave up 2 bases, with 8 bases separating them. The CDR3 here is CATNTANTGELFF. The DNA of the CDR3 is TGTGCCACCAACACAGCCAACACCGGGGAGCTGTTTTTT.

The chain has TRBV10-1 and TRBJ2-3; D gene unclear. Trimming removed 5 bases from V and 1 base from J, with 10 bases in between. The CDR3 length is 14 residues. Germline V lookup: CDR1 WNHNN, CDR2 SYGVQD (reference sequence). The chain's CDR3 is CASSRYVGTDTQYF. The CDR3 DNA follows: TGCGCCAGCAGTCGTTATGTTGGCACAGATACGCAGTATTTT.

In its sample, this clone was seen a few times. V is TRBV19 and J is TRBJ2-3, with 8 positions matching TRBD2. Germline V CDR1 and CDR2: LNHDA, SQIVND (reference sequence). The CDR3 sequence is 15 residues long. Germline trimming cut 4 bases from V and 3 bases from J; bases unmatched to any gene: 6. The CDR3: CASSTRSGVTDTQYF. In DNA, the CDR3 is TGTGCCAGTAGTACCCGTAGCGGGGTAACAGATACGCAGTATTTT.

This clone was found a few times. This rearrangement joins TRBV5-1 to TRBJ2-1, with 12 bases lining up with TRBD2. Looked up from germline, CDR1 is SGHRS and CDR2 is YFSETQ. This CDR3 spans 17 amino acids. With 0 bases clipped from V and 1 base from J, the junction kept 2 bases outside the gene matches. CDR3 amino acids: CASSLVLAGGSYNEQFF. CDR3 coding DNA: TGCGCCAGCAGCTTGGTACTAGCGGGGGGATCCTACAATGAGCAGTTCTTC.

V usage is TRBV30 and J usage is TRBJ2-5; D is ambiguous. The V end lost 3 bases, the J end lost 4 bases, and 15 bases lay between the germline ends. The CDR3 extends over 14 amino acids. Germline V gives CDR1 GTSNPN, CDR2 SVGIG (reference sequence). The CDR3 region is CAWRPPGGRETQYF. The CDR3 DNA reads as TGTGCCTGGAGGCCCCCGGGTGGGCGAGAGACCCAGTACTTC.